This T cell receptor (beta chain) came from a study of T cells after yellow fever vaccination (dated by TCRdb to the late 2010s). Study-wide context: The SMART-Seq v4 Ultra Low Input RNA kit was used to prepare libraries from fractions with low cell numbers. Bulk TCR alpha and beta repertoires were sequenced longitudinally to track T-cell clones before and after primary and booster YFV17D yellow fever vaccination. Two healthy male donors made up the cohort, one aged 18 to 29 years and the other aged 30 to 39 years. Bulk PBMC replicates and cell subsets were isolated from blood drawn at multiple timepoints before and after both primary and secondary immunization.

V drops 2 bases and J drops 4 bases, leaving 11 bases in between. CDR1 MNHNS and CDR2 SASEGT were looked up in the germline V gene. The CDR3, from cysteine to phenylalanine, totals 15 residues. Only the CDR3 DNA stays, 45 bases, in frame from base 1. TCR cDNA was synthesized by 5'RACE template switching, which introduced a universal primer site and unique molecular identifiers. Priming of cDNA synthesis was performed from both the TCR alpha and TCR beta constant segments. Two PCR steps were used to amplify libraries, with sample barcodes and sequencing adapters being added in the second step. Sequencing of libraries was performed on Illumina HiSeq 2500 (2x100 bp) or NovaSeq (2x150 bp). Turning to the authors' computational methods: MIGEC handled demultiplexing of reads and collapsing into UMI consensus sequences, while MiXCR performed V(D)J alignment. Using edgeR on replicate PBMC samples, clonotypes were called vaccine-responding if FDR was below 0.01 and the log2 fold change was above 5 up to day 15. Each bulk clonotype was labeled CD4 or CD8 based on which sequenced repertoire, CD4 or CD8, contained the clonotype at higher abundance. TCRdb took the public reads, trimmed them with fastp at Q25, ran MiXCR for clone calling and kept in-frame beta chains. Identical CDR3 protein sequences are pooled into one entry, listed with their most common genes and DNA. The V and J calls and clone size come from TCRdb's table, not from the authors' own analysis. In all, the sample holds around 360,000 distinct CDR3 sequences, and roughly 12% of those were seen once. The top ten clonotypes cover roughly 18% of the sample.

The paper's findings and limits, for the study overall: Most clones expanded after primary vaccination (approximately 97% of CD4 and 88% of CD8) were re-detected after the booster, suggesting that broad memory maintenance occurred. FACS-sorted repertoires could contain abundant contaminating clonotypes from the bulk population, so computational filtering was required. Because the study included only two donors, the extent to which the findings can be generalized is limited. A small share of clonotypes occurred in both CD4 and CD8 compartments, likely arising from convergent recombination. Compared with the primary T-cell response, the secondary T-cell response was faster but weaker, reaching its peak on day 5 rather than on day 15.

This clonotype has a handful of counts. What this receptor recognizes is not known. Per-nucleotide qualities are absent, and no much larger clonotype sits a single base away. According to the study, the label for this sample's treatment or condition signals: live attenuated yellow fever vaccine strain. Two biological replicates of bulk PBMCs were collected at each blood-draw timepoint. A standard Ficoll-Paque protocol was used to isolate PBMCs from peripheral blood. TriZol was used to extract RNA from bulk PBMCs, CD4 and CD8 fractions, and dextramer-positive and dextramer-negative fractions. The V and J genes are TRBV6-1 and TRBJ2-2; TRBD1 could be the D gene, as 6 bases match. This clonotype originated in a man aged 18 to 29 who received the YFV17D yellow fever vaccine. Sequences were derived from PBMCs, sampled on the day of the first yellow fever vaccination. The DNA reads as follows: TGTGCCAGCAGTGAATTGGGGGCTGGCACCGGGGAGCTGTTTTTT. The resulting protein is CASSELGAGTGELFF.